The 24 T cell receptor beta chains below were found in one sample sequenced in a study of cytomegalovirus exposure and HLA in healthy donors. The study ran its PCR with 60 Vbeta and 13 Jbeta primers. Produced via immunoSEQ multiplex PCR; TCRdb's table is partial and in-frame only. The sample lists about 150,000 clones; around 87% were seen once. Sequenced material: PBMCs. The receptors originated from a woman aged 25 to 39 in good health and CMV-seronegative.

The CDR3 region is CASSDSREGLIYEQYF. CDR3 nucleotides: TGTGCCAGCAGTGATAGTCGGGAGGGCCTTATCTACGAGCAGTACTTC. The rearrangement links TRBV6-1 to TRBJ2-7, with 8 bases identical to TRBD2. Germline-derived CDR1 and CDR2 are MNHNS and SASEGT. V lost 3 bases to trimming and J lost 3 bases; unmatched junction nucleotides: 10. CDR3 length: 16 amino acids.

This clone was detected only once. V and J are TRBV6-5 and TRBJ1-4, with 7 nucleotides matching TRBD1. The CDR3 length is 14 residues. The V gene's germline CDR1 is MNHEY and CDR2 SVGAGI. After removal of 7 bases from V and 4 bases from J, the junction contained 6 bases not matched to a gene. In nucleotides, the CDR3 is TGTGCCAGCACCTTGACAGGGAATAATGAAAAACTGTTTTTT. Translated: CASTLTGNNEKLFF.

The rearrangement uses TRBV5-8 and TRBJ1-3; 9 bases fit TRBD1. The CDR3 totals 14 residues. The V gene end was trimmed by 4 bases and the J gene end by 4 bases; junction bases not matched to a gene: 3. Germline values: CDR1 SGHTS, CDR2 YDEGEE. CDR3 DNA sequence: TGTGCCAGCAGCCCGGACAGGGGAGGAAACACCATATATTTT. Its protein is CASSPDRGGNTIYF.

The chain joins TRBV6-5 to TRBJ2-1; 8 bases map to TRBD2. Germline CDR1 is MNHEY and CDR2 is SVGAGI. V dropped 5 bases and J dropped 9; count of bases not matched to a gene: 12. The CDR3 extends over 15 amino acids. CDR3 DNA: TGTGCCAGCAGTCCCTTGCCAGCGGGAGCTACTGAGCAGTTCTTC. It codes for CASSPLPAGATEQFF.

V is TRBV7-9 and J is TRBJ1-2; D unclear. Per the germline V gene, CDR1 is SEHNR and CDR2 is FQNEAQ (reference sequence). The CDR3 runs to 14 residues. V gave up 1 base and J gave up 4 bases, with 10 bases separating them. CDR3 nucleotide sequence: TGTGCCAGCAGCTTAGGAGGCAGTCTCTATGGCTACACCTTC. It codes for CASSLGGSLYGYTF.

This sequence joins TRBV9 and TRBJ2-7; D perhaps matches TRBD2 (6 bases). This CDR3 has 16 residues. The germline V gene has CDR1 SGDLS and CDR2 YYNGEE. V gave up 0 bases and J gave up 9 bases, with 22 bases separating them. In nucleotides, the CDR3 is TGTGCCAGCAGCGTAGAGTCAACGGGAGCAGGCAGGTTGCAGTACTTC. Translating gives CASSVESTGAGRLQYF.

The genes are TRBV5-8 and TRBJ1-2, with TRBD1 as a possible D gene (6 bases). Per the germline V gene, CDR1 is SGHTS and CDR2 is YDEGEE. V lost 0 bases and J 2 bases, leaving 8 bases between the germline ends. This CDR3 region has 14 residues. CDR3 protein: CASSLVQGNYGYTF. As DNA, the CDR3 is TGTGCCAGCAGCTTGGTTCAGGGGAACTATGGCTACACCTTC.

This chain links TRBV7-2 with TRBJ2-1; 13 bases match TRBD2. Per germline, CDR1 SGHTA and CDR2 FQGNSA. With V trimmed by 5 bases and J by 10 bases, 8 bases remained unmatched. The CDR3 has 15 residues. This CDR3 reads CASSTRTSGSREQFF. CDR3 DNA: TGTGCCAGCAGCACCAGGACTAGCGGGAGCCGGGAGCAGTTCTTC.

The V gene is TRBV19, the J gene TRBJ1-2; 7 bases agree with TRBD1. J was trimmed by 4 bases and V by 6 bases; bases with no gene match: 11. Germline V gene sequence: CDR1 LNHDA, CDR2 SQIVND (reference sequence). This CDR3 region has 15 residues. The CDR3 coding sequence is TGTGCCAGTAGCCTAACAGGGGATGGGTCCTATGGCTACACCTTC. Residues: CASSLTGDGSYGYTF.

This chain uses TRBV30 with TRBJ2-7; D perhaps matches TRBD1 (5 bases). Between the trimmed V and J ends, which lost 3 bases and 1 base, there was a span of 7 bases. Germline assignment: CDR1 GTSNPN and CDR2 SVGIG (reference sequence). The CDR3 totals 12 residues. CDR3 DNA sequence: TGTGCCTGGAGCGACAGTTCCTACGAGCAGTACTTC. It yields the protein CAWSDSSYEQYF.

The chain couples TRBV5-1 to TRBJ2-3; D is ambiguous. CDR1 SGHRS and CDR2 YFSETQ come from the germline V gene. This CDR3 region has 14 residues. The V end was cut by 4 bases, the J end by 4 bases, with 13 bases between. CDR3 sequence: CASSPQLWADTQYF. The CDR3 DNA follows: TGCGCCAGCAGCCCCCAACTATGGGCAGATACGCAGTATTTT.

J is TRBJ2-1 and V is TRBV19, with TRBD2 as a possible D gene (7 bases). The germline V and J ends were trimmed by 1 base and 8 bases, with 18 bases remaining between them. The CDR3 loop spans 16 amino acids. Germline V gives CDR1 LNHDA, CDR2 SQIVND (reference sequence). The CDR3 coding sequence is TGTGCCAGTAGTATAGTAGGGGAGCGGGACACCTATGAGCAGTTCTTC. It encodes CASSIVGERDTYEQFF.

V and J are TRBV14 and TRBJ2-1; 13 bases are a match to TRBD2. The CDR3 totals 17 residues. The germline gives CDR1 SGHDN, CDR2 FVKESK. J lost 2 bases, V lost 1 base, and 2 bases had no gene match. The CDR3 nucleotides read TGTGCCAGCAGCCAAGTTGGGACTAGCGGGGCCTACAATGAGCAGTTCTTC. Amino acids: CASSQVGTSGAYNEQFF.

The chain is built from TRBV14 and TRBJ1-3; 8 nucleotides match TRBD1. After removal of 3 bases from V and 4 bases from J, the junction contained 8 bases not matched to a gene. The CDR3 consists of 16 residues. Germline V gives CDR1 SGHDN, CDR2 FVKESK. CDR3: CASSHLGDRFGNTIYF. DNA of the CDR3: TGTGCCAGCAGCCATCTGGGGGACAGGTTCGGAAACACCATATATTTT.

The rearrangement joins TRBV7-9 to TRBJ2-1; TRBD2 aligns across 8 bases. J gave up 9 bases and V 5 bases, and 12 bases lay outside the gene matches. The CDR3 loop spans 15 amino acids. In germline, CDR1 is SEHNR, CDR2 FQNEAQ (reference sequence). The CDR3 nucleotides are TGTGCCAGCAGCCTGGGGACTAGTCGATGGGGTGAGCAGTTCTTC. The encoded protein is CASSLGTSRWGEQFF. The full variable domain, its missing parts supplied by reference TRBV7-9 and TRBJ2-1, is DTGVSQNPRHKITKRGQNVTFRCDPISEHNRLYWYRQTLGQGPEFLTYFQNEAQLEKSRLLSDRFSAERPKGSFSTLEIQRTEQGDSAMYLCASSLGTSRWGEQFFGPGTRLTVL.

The chain is built from TRBV10-3 and TRBJ2-5; 7 bases match TRBD1. Near its end, the DNA agrees better with TRBJ2-7, so the J call may be wrong. The CDR3 covers 15 residues. Germline CDR1 ENHRY, CDR2 SYGVKD. In DNA form, the CDR3 reads TGTGCCATCAGCCGTAAGCCCGGACAGGTCGGCGAGCAGTACTTC. Its translation is CAISRKPGQVGEQYF.

The chain joins TRBV4-3 to TRBJ1-2, with D perhaps matching TRBD1 (6 bases). The germline V gene encodes CDR1 LGHNA and CDR2 YSLEER. Trimming stripped 5 bases from V and 2 bases from J, with 12 bases between. The CDR3 has 14 residues. The CDR3 DNA follows: TGCGCCAGCAGCAAGGGGGGGGTAAACTATGGCTACACCTTC. Translating gives CASSKGGVNYGYTF.

The genes are TRBV5-4 and TRBJ1-4; D ambiguous. CDR1 is SGHNT, CDR2 YYREEE, per germline (reference sequence). The CDR3 sequence is 14 residues long. V gave up 0 bases and J gave up 7 bases, with 10 bases separating them. The CDR3 protein is CASSLAGGGEKLFF. The CDR3 DNA sequence: TGTGCCAGCAGCTTGGCCGGTGGCGGTGAAAAACTGTTTTTT. Full variable domain (outside the CDR3, taken from reference TRBV5-4 and TRBJ1-4): ETGVTQSPTHLIKTRGQQVTLRCSSQSGHNTVSWYQQALGQGPQFIFQYYREEENGRGNFPPRFSGLQFPNYSSELNVNALELDDSALYLCASSLAGGGEKLFFGSGTQLSVL.

This clone was counted a single time. The chain employs TRBV27 and TRBJ2-1, with D perhaps TRBD2 (6 bases). The V and J ends lost 6 bases and 7 bases respectively, with 13 bases between them. The V gene's germline CDR1 is MNHEY and CDR2 SMNVEV (reference sequence). The CDR3 loop spans 13 amino acids. CDR3: CASSPPGGNEQFF. The CDR3 nucleotides are TGTGCCAGCAGCCCCCCCGGGGGTAATGAGCAGTTCTTC.

This clone was found once. The V gene is TRBV29-1, the J gene TRBJ1-1; possible D gene TRBD1, 5 bases. V was clipped by 7 bases and J by 3 bases, with 12 bases between them. CDR3 size: 12 residues. CDR1 SQVTM and CDR2 ANQGSEA come from the germline V gene. The DNA of the CDR3 is TGCAGCGCGGGGGAACTCTACACTGAAGCTTTCTTT. As protein: CSAGELYTEAFF.

The chain's CDR3 is CASTLYRDSPNYGYTF. DNA of the CDR3: TGCGCCAGCACCCTCTACCGGGACTCTCCAAACTATGGCTACACCTTC. The chain combines TRBV4-3 with TRBJ1-2; tentatively, D is TRBD1 (5 bases). V was pared by 7 bases and J by 2 bases, with 20 bases between. Germline values: CDR1 LGHNA, CDR2 YSLEER. CDR3 length: 16 amino acids.

The V gene is TRBV6-1, the J gene TRBJ2-2, with 7 bases fitting TRBD1. The trim removed 8 bases at V and 5 bases at J, leaving 8 bases unmatched. The CDR3 runs to 14 residues. CDR1 and CDR2 (germline): MNHNS, SASEGT. The chain's CDR3 is CASRDSPRTGELFF. CDR3 sequence (DNA): TGTGCCAGCCGGGACAGCCCGAGGACCGGGGAGCTGTTTTTT.

The J gene is TRBJ2-1, the V gene TRBV30; 13 nucleotides agree with TRBD2. This CDR3 has 17 amino acids. Trimming removed 1 base from V and 14 bases from J; junction bases left unmatched: 17. CDR1 GTSNPN and CDR2 SVGIG come from the germline V gene (reference sequence). The CDR3 sequence is CAWSGGLKLAGGPSKFF. In DNA, the CDR3 is TGTGCCTGGAGTGGAGGACTGAAACTAGCGGGAGGGCCCAGTAAGTTCTTC.

The chain is built from TRBV10-3 and TRBJ2-3; D is unresolved. Germline loops: CDR1 ENHRY, CDR2 SYGVKD. V was cut by 0 bases and J by 2 bases, with 9 bases left in between. There are 15 residues in the CDR3. DNA for the CDR3: TGTGCCATCAGTGAGTCCTTACTTTTCACAGATACGCAGTATTTT. Protein: CAISESLLFTDTQYF.